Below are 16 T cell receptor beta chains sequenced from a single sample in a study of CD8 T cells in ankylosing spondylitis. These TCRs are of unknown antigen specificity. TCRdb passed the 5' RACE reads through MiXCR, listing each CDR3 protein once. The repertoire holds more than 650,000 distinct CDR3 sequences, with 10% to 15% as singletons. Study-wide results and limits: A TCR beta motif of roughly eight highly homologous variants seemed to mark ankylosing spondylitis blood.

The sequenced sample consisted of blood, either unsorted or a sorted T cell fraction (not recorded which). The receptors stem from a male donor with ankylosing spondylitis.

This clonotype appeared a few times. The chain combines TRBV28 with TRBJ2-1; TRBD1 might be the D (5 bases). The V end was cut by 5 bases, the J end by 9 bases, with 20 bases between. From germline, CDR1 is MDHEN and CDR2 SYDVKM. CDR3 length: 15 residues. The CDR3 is CASSPPTPRVGEQFF. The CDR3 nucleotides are TGTGCCAGCAGTCCTCCCACCCCCAGGGTTGGTGAGCAGTTCTTC.

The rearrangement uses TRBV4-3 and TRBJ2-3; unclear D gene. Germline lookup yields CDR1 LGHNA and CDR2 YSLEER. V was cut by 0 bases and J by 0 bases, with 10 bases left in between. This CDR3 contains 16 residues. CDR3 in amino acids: CASSQDPQESTDTQYF. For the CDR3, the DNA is TGCGCCAGCAGCCAAGACCCCCAGGAAAGCACAGATACGCAGTATTTT.

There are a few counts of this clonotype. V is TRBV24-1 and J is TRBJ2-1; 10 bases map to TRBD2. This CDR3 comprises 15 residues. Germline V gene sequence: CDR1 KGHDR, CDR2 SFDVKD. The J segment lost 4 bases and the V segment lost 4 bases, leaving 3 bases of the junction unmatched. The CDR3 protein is CATSETTSGYNEQFF. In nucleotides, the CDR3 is TGTGCCACCAGTGAGACGACTAGCGGGTACAATGAGCAGTTCTTC.

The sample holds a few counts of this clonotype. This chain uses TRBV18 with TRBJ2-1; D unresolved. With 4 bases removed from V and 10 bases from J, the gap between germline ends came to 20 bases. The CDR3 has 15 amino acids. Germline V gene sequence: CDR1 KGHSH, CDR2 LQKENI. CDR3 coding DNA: TGTGCCAGCTCACAGCTTTTGGTTGCGAGCCAAGAGCAGTTCTTC. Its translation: CASSQLLVASQEQFF.

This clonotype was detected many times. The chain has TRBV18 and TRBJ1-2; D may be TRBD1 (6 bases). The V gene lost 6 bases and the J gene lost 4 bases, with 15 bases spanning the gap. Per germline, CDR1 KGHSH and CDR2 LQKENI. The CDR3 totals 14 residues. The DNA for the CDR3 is TGTGCCAGCTCTCTAACCAGGGGAATCTATGGCTACACCTTC. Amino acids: CASSLTRGIYGYTF. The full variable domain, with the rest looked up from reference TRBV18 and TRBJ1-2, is NAGVMQNPRHLVRRRGQEARLRCSPMKGHSHVYWYRQLPEEGLKFMVYLQKENIIDESGMPKERFSAEFPKEGPSILRIQQVVRGDSAAYFCASSLTRGIYGYTFGSGTRLTVV.

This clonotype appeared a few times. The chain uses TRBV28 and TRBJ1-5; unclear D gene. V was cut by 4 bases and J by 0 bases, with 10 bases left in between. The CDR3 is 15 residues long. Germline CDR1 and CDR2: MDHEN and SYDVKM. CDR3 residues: CASSSNPGSNQPQHF. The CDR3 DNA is TGTGCCAGCAGTTCTAACCCAGGTAGCAATCAGCCCCAGCATTTT.

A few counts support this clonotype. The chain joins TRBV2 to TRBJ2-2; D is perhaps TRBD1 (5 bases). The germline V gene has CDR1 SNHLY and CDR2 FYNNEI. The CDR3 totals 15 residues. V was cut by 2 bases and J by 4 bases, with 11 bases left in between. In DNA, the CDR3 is TGTGCCAGCAGTGAAATCAGGGCGGCCACCGGGGAGCTGTTTTTT. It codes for CASSEIRAATGELFF.

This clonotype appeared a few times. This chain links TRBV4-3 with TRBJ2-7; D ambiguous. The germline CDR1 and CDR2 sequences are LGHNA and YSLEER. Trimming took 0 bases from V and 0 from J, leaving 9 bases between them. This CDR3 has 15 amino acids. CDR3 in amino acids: CASSQEPKGSYEQYF. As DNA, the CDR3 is TGCGCCAGCAGCCAAGAGCCCAAGGGCTCCTACGAGCAGTACTTC.

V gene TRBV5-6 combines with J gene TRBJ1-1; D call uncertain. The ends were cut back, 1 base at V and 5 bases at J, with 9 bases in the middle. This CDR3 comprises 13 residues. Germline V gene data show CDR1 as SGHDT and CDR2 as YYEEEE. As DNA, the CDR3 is TGTGCCAGCAGCTTGCCCGGGATTACTGAAGCTTTCTTT. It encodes CASSLPGITEAFF.

CDR3 residues: CASSQGLLDYQETQYF. DNA of the CDR3: TGTGCCAGCAGCCAAGGCCTTCTGGACTACCAAGAGACCCAGTACTTC. V usage is TRBV3-1 and J usage is TRBJ2-5; D may be TRBD2 (5 bases). Germline-derived CDR1 and CDR2 are LGHDT and YNNKEL (reference sequence). CDR3 length equals 16 residues. The V and J ends lost 1 base and 0 bases respectively, with 12 bases between them.

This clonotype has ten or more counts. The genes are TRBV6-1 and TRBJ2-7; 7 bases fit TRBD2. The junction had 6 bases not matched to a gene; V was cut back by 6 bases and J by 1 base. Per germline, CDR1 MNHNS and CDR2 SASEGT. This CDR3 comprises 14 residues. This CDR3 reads CASSLGLNSYEQYF. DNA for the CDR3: TGTGCCAGCAGCTTGGGACTAAATTCCTACGAGCAGTACTTC.

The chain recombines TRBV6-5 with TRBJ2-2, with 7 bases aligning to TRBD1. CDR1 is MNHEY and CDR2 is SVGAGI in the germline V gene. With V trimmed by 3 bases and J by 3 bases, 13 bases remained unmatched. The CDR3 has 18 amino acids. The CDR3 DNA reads TGTGCCAGCAGTTATAGGGGGCGCCAAGGGTGGGACACCGGGGAGCTGTTTTTT. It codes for CASSYRGRQGWDTGELFF.

For the CDR3, the DNA is TGTGCCAGCAGCTTAGTTGCAGGGTCAACCTACGAGCAGTACTTC. Translation: CASSLVAGSTYEQYF. The rearrangement links TRBV7-2 to TRBJ2-7; D is possibly TRBD1 (5 bases). V lost 1 base and J lost 2, with 12 bases in between. This CDR3 is 15 amino acids long. Germline V gene data show CDR1 as SGHTA and CDR2 as FQGNSA.

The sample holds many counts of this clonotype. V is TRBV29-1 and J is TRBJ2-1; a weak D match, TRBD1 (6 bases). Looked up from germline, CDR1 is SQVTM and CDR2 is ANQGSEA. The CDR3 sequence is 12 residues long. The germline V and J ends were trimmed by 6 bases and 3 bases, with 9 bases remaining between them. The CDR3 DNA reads TGCAGCGTAGGGGGTGTCTACAATGAGCAGTTCTTC. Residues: CSVGGVYNEQFF.

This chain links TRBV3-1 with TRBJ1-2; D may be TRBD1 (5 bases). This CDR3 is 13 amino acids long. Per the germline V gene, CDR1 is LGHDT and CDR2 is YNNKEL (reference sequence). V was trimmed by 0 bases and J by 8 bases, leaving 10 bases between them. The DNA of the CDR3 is TGTGCCAGCAGCCAAGATAGGCGGGGCGGCTACACCTTC. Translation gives CASSQDRRGGYTF.

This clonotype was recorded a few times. CDR3 nucleotide sequence: TGCGCCAGCAGCTGGGTACAGAGCACAGATACGCAGTATTTT. It is translated as CASSWVQSTDTQYF. The chain links TRBV5-1 to TRBJ2-3; no definite D call. Trimming stripped 3 bases from V and 0 bases from J, with 8 bases between. In germline, CDR1 is SGHRS, CDR2 YFSETQ. There are 14 residues in the CDR3.